The T cell receptor (beta chain) described here comes from a study of blood T cell repertoires in COVID-19. How the authors handled the data: Researchers report that nucleated cell counts were estimated from reference gene primer amplification. The repertoire was sequenced with immunoSEQ multiplex PCR; TCRdb's copy has only in-frame clones and lacks some. V and J calls and clone size are those listed in that table; D and trimming were worked out from the DNA. The table lists more than 150,000 clones, 70% to 90% of them singletons. The source material was peripheral blood. The clonotype originates from a man aged 55 to 70 with COVID-19, enrolled during active disease.

The CDR3 loop reads CASSLAPALVAFF. Here the CDR3 DNA reads TGTGCCAGCAGCTTAGCGCCCGCGCTGGTAGCTTTCTTT. V usage is TRBV7-9 and J usage is TRBJ1-1, with D unresolved. This CDR3 comprises 13 residues. Germline V gene data show CDR1 as SEHNR and CDR2 as FQNEAQ (reference sequence). Trimming left V 0 bases short and J 10 bases short, with 12 bases between. The full variable domain, with the rest looked up from reference TRBV7-9 and TRBJ1-1, is DTGVSQNPRHKITKRGQNVTFRCDPISEHNRLYWYRQTLGQGPEFLTYFQNEAQLEKSRLLSDRFSAERPKGSFSTLEIQRTEQGDSAMYLCASSLAPALVAFFGQGTRLTVV.